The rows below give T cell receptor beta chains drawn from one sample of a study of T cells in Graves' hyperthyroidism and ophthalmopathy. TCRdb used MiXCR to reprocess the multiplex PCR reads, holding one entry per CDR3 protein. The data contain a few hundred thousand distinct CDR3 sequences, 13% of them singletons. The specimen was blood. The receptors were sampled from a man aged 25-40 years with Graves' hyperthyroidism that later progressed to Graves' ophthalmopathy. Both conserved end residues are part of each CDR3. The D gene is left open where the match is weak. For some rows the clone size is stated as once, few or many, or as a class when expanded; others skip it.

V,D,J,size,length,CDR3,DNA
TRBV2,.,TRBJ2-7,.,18,CASSEGGRVQSPYYEQYF,TGTGCCAGCAGTGAAGGGGGGCGTGTACAGAGTCCCTACTACGAGCAGTACTTC
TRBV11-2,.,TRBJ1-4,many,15,CASSWTGIINEKLFF,TGTGCCAGCAGCTGGACCGGGATAATTAATGAAAAACTGTTTTTT
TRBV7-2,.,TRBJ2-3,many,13,CASGRAHTDTQYF,TGTGCCAGTGGGCGGGCACACACAGATACGCAGTATTTT
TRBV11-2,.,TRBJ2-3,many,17,CASSLVSRLLGTDTQYF,TGTGCCAGCAGCTTAGTTAGCAGGCTATTGGGCACAGATACGCAGTATTTT
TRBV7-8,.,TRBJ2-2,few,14,CASKTRELIGELFF,TGTGCCAGCAAGACCAGGGAGTTAATCGGGGAGCTGTTTTTT
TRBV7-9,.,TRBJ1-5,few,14,CASSPLQWDQPQHF,TGTGCCAGCAGCCCTTTACAGTGGGATCAGCCCCAGCATTTT
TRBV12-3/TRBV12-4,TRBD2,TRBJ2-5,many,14,CASSGLAGQETQYF,TGTGCCAGCAGCGGACTAGCGGGGCAAGAGACCCAGTACTTC
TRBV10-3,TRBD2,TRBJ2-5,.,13,CATERGGQETQYF,TGTGCCACGGAGCGGGGGGGCCAGGAGACCCAGTACTTC
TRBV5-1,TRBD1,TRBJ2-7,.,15,CASSLGTGGPDEQYF,TGCGCCAGCAGCTTGGGGACAGGGGGCCCGGACGAGCAGTACTTC
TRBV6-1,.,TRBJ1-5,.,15,CASREQGGRGQPQHF,TGTGCCAGCAGAGAACAGGGAGGGAGAGGCCAGCCCCAGCATTTT
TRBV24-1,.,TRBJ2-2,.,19,CATSDLQSGAVKNTGELFF,TGTGCCACCAGTGATTTGCAGTCCGGGGCAGTTAAGAACACCGGGGAGCTGTTTTTT
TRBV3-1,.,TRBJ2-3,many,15,CASSQAGGLTDTQYF,TGTGCCAGCAGCCAAGCTGGGGGCCTCACAGATACGCAGTATTTT
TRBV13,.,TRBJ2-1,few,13,CASSPLGGAEQFF,TGTGCCAGCAGCCCGCTGGGCGGGGCTGAGCAGTTCTTC
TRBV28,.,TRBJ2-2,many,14,CASSGTPSAGELFF,TGTGCCAGCAGTGGGACACCCTCGGCTGGGGAGCTGTTTTTT
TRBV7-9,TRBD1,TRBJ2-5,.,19,CASSSRGDIQGNFVETQYF,TGTGCCAGCAGCTCCCGAGGGGATATACAGGGGAACTTTGTAGAGACCCAGTACTTC
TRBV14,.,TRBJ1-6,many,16,CASSHWGNSYNSPLHF,TGTGCCAGCAGCCACTGGGGGAACTCCTATAATTCACCCCTCCACTTT
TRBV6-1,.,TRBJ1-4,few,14,CASSSRTSGEKLFF,TGTGCCAGCAGTTCTAGGACGTCGGGTGAAAAACTGTTTTTT
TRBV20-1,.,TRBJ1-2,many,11,CSASNGLGYTF,TGCAGTGCAAGCAACGGACTCGGCTACACCTTC
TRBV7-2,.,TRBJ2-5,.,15,CASSLAPHTGETQYF,TGTGCCAGCAGCTTAGCCCCCCACACCGGGGAGACCCAGTACTTC
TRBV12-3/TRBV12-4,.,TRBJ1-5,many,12,CASRRVGQPQHF,TGTGCCAGCAGGAGAGTGGGGCAGCCCCAGCATTTT
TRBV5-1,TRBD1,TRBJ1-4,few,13,CASSIDRGEKLFF,TGCGCCAGCAGCATAGACAGGGGCGAAAAACTGTTTTTT
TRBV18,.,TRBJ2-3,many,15,CASSLTEGYTDTQYF,TGTGCCAGCTCCCTTACCGAGGGCTACACAGATACGCAGTATTTT
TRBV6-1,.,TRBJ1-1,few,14,CASSVKWGFTEAFF,TGTGCCAGCAGCGTAAAGTGGGGGTTTACTGAAGCTTTCTTT
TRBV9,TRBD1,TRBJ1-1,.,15,CASSLTGESLTEAFF,TGTGCCAGCAGCTTAACAGGGGAAAGTTTAACTGAAGCTTTCTTT
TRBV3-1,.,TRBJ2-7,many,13,CASSPSVFYEQYF,TGTGCCAGCAGCCCCAGTGTATTCTACGAGCAGTACTTC
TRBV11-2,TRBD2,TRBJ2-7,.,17,CASSLRTSGRSSYEQYF,TGTGCCAGCAGCCTCAGGACTAGCGGGAGAAGCTCCTACGAGCAGTACTTC
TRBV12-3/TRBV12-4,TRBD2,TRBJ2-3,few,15,CASSITSGGADTQYF,TGTGCCAGCAGTATTACTAGCGGGGGGGCAGATACGCAGTATTTT
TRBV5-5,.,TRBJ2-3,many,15,CASSLGTPRTDTQYF,TGTGCCAGCAGCTTGGGGACTCCCCGCACAGATACGCAGTATTTT
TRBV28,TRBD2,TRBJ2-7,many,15,CASSLGTPGGDEQYF,TGTGCCAGCAGTCTTGGGACCCCGGGAGGTGACGAGCAGTACTTC
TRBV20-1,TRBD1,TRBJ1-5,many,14,CSANPKTGVQPQHF,TGCAGTGCCAACCCAAAGACAGGGGTTCAGCCCCAGCATTTT
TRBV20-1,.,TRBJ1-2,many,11,CSAPLGWRYTF,TGCAGTGCTCCCCTCGGCTGGCGCTACACCTTC
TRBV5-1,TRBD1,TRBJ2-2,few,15,CASSPDRGAAGELFF,TGCGCCAGCAGCCCAGACAGGGGGGCGGCCGGGGAGCTGTTTTTT
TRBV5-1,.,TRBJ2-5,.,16,CASSLVDWGRQETQYF,TGCGCCAGCAGCTTGGTTGACTGGGGAAGGCAAGAGACCCAGTACTTC
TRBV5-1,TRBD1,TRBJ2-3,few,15,CASSRDRGLTDTQYF,TGCGCCAGCAGCCGGGACAGGGGTCTCACAGATACGCAGTATTTT
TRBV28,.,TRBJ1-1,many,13,CASSLGRGREAFF,TGTGCCAGCAGTTTGGGCAGGGGCCGAGAAGCTTTCTTT
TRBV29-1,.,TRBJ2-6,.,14,CSIRALAGANVLTF,TGCAGCATACGGGCTCTGGCTGGGGCCAACGTCCTGACTTTC
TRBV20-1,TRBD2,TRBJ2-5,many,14,CSARSSGGWETQYF,TGCAGTGCTAGGTCTAGCGGGGGATGGGAGACCCAGTACTTC
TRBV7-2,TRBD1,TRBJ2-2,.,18,CASTSGQRLNANTGELFF,TGTGCCAGCACTTCGGGACAGAGATTAAACGCGAACACCGGGGAGCTGTTTTTT
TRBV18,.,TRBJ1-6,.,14,CASSPARGSSPLHF,TGTGCCAGCTCACCCGCCAGGGGAAGTTCACCCCTCCACTTT
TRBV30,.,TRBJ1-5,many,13,CAWNNGRNQPQHF,TGTGCCTGGAATAATGGACGAAATCAGCCCCAGCATTTT
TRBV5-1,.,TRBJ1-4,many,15,CASSLVGQANEKLFF,TGCGCCAGCAGCTTGGTTGGGCAGGCTAATGAAAAACTGTTTTTT
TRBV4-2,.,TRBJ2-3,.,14,CASSQEGPGHMQYF,TGTGCCAGCAGCCAAGAGGGTCCAGGGCACATGCAGTATTTT
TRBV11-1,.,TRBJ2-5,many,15,CASSLGWTIQETQYF,TGTGCCAGCAGCTTAGGATGGACAATCCAAGAGACCCAGTACTTC
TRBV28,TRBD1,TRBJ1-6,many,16,CASSLWGQGAGSPLHF,TGTGCCAGCAGTTTATGGGGACAGGGGGCTGGTTCACCCCTCCACTTT
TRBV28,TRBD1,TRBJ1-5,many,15,CASSFRGQGNQPQHF,TGTGCCAGCAGTTTTCGGGGACAGGGCAATCAGCCCCAGCATTTT
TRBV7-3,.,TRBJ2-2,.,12,CASSNWGGELFF,TGTGCCAGCAGCAATTGGGGCGGGGAGCTGTTTTTT
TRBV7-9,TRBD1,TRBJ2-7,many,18,CASSQPPGGQGSSYEQYF,TGTGCCAGCAGCCAACCCCCTGGGGGACAGGGAAGCTCCTACGAGCAGTACTTC
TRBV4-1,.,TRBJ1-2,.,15,CASSQPGPFSYGYTF,TGCGCCAGCAGCCAACCGGGACCCTTTTCCTATGGCTACACCTTC
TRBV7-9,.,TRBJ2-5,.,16,CASSTPLTGGPEGQYF,TGTGCCAGCAGCACCCCTCTCACGGGGGGCCCGGAGGGCCAGTACTTC
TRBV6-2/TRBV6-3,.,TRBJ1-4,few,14,CASSPRGEVVKLFF,TGTGCCAGCAGTCCCCGGGGAGAGGTGGTAAAACTGTTTTTT
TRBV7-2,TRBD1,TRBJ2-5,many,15,CASSRRQGAVETQYF,TGTGCCAGCAGCCGGAGACAGGGGGCAGTAGAGACCCAGTACTTC
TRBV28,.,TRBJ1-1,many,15,CASSSGGSSGTEAFF,TGTGCCAGCAGTTCTGGGGGAAGTTCGGGCACTGAAGCTTTCTTT
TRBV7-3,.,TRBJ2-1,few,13,CASSSQVYNEQFF,TGTGCCAGCAGCTCACAGGTCTACAATGAGCAGTTCTTC
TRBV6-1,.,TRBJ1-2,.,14,CASSRTETNYGYTF,TGTGCCAGCAGTCGGACAGAAACTAACTATGGCTACACCTTC
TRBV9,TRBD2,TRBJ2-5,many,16,CASSPSGGGLRETQYF,TGTGCCAGCAGCCCCTCGGGCGGGGGTCTAAGAGAGACCCAGTACTTC
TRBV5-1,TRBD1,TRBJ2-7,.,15,CASSLGTGRLDEQYF,TGCGCCAGCAGCTTAGGGACAGGGAGGCTAGACGAGCAGTACTTC
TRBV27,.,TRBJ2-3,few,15,CASSLGDYSADTQYF,TGTGCCAGCAGCCTCGGGGATTACAGCGCAGATACGCAGTATTTT
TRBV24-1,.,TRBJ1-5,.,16,CATSDSFSQGNQPQHF,TGTGCCACCAGTGATTCCTTCTCCCAGGGCAATCAGCCCCAGCATTTT
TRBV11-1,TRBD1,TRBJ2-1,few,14,CASSTRDQGDEQFF,TGTGCCAGCAGCACTCGAGATCAGGGGGATGAGCAGTTCTTC
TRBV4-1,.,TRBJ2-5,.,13,CASSRGRKETQYF,TGCGCCAGCAGCCGAGGACGAAAAGAGACCCAGTACTTC